This T cell receptor (beta chain) came from a study of T cell clones after liver transplantation. Study as a whole: Post-transplant blood was tracked for graft-donor-reactive T cell clones identified in a pre-transplant mixed lymphocyte reaction. Draws occurred before transplant, before withdrawal, and after complete or failed withdrawal.

General observations from the study: Conclusions were preliminary, with small, heterogeneous patient groups.

Sequencing was performed with immunoSEQ multiplex PCR; in TCRdb, only in-frame clones are kept and a portion is missing. The sample yields under 130,000 clones, about 81% seen once. On this clone: What it recognizes is unknown.

Germline V gives CDR1 SGHVS, CDR2 FNYEAQ. The CDR3 length is 18 residues. Germline trimming cut 1 base from V and 3 bases from J; bases unmatched to any gene: 7. The chain uses TRBV7-6 and TRBJ2-3; 13 bases align to TRBD2. The source is a human patient who received a liver transplant. Some T cells could come from the graft donor. Here the sequenced sample was CD4+ T cells from blood, taken around 50 months after liver transplant. CDR3 residues: CASSLGATSGGWTDTQYF. Written as DNA, the CDR3 is TGTGCCAGCAGCTTAGGCGCGACTAGCGGGGGGTGGACAGATACGCAGTATTTT.